This is a list of T cell receptor beta chains from one sample in a study of prognosis after radiotherapy for stage I lung cancer. One entry per CDR3 protein, called by TCRdb with MiXCR from the multiplex PCR reads. The sample yields under 25,000 distinct CDR3 sequences, 45% to 50% seen once. Sample: PBMCs, taken before or after stereotactic body radiation therapy (not recorded which). All receptors come from a donor over 45 with non-small cell lung cancer. CDR3s include the opening cysteine and the closing phenylalanine or tryptophan.

J	V	CDR3
TRBJ1-1	TRBV6-1	CASRTRGTNTEAFF
TRBJ2-2	TRBV28	CASSPQRELARDLFF
TRBJ1-6	TRBV2	CASIEEGNSPLHF
TRBJ2-1	TRBV2	CASSEAGTGVNEQFF
TRBJ2-3	TRBV3-1	CASKPTGTGNTQYF
TRBJ1-6	TRBV20-1	CSASVQGTLHF
TRBJ1-1	TRBV20-1	CSARPGGNTEAFF
TRBJ1-2	TRBV5-4	CTSSLGKANYGYTF
TRBJ1-6	TRBV27	CASSFPQPRRANISPLHF
TRBJ1-6	TRBV28	CASTGSGSPLHF
TRBJ1-6	TRBV10-3	CAINEGGRDVSPLHF
TRBJ2-7	TRBV3-1	CASSRSRDQQYF
TRBJ2-5	TRBV6-2/TRBV6-3	CASSAQGGLLQETQYF
TRBJ2-3	TRBV28	CASSPQFWDTQYF
TRBJ1-3	TRBV12-3/TRBV12-4	CASSLKLSSNTIYF
TRBJ2-2	TRBV5-1	CASSLEGTSWNTGELFF
TRBJ2-5	TRBV6-1	CASRPQAGHQETQYF
TRBJ1-1	TRBV11-1	CASSLGQPNTEAFF
TRBJ2-3	TRBV30	CACSVGLAGRAGYF
TRBJ2-3	TRBV11-2	CASSLGSTDTQYF
TRBJ1-3	TRBV30	CAWSLYSGNTIYF
TRBJ1-1	TRBV11-3	CASSPGQGRNNTEAFF
TRBJ1-1	TRBV14	CASSRHAGNLNTEAFF
TRBJ2-7	TRBV10-3	CAIRGVVGGFGEQYF
TRBJ2-2	TRBV28	CAAWGSEGVREMFF
TRBJ2-3	TRBV6-9	CASSYYGLAGDTQYF
TRBJ2-5	TRBV28	CASSPMLTGVAETQYF
TRBJ2-7	TRBV3-1	CASSLSPVVDLDYEQYF
TRBJ2-3	TRBV30	CAWKGLSTDTQYF
TRBJ1-6	TRBV12-3/TRBV12-4	CASTPLPQGAAGSPLHF
TRBJ2-3	TRBV6-6	CASALAGSLITDTQYF
TRBJ1-6	TRBV5-4	CASSSQGQGRSLHF
TRBJ2-7	TRBV5-8	CASSSSSGGTYEQYF
TRBJ1-4	TRBV5-1	CASGQTGSWGEKLFF
TRBJ2-7	TRBV6-5	CASSYPEGYYEQYF
TRBJ2-7	TRBV7-8	CASNLNSGSVVEQYF
TRBJ2-7	TRBV6-9	CASSYGARGQTIYEQYF
TRBJ2-7	TRBV2	CASSGQAYEQYF
TRBJ1-1	TRBV7-2	CASSLFLFDTEAFF
TRBJ2-3	TRBV5-1	CASSLEGGTDTQYF
TRBJ2-2	TRBV5-1	CASSLGQGNTGELFF
TRBJ2-2	TRBV19	CASSPDWGPTGELVF
TRBJ2-1	TRBV11-3	CASSFRLAGGPGEQFF
TRBJ2-3	TRBV20-1	CSARARGITLWDTDTQYF
TRBJ1-2	TRBV5-1	CASSLDGKGYTF
TRBJ1-3	TRBV11-2	CASRGGFSGNTIYF
TRBJ1-4	TRBV30	CAWSKQVREKLFF
TRBJ2-7	TRBV12-3/TRBV12-4	CASSGDSSYEQYF
TRBJ1-2	TRBV13	CASSLVGQGALGYTF
TRBJ2-3	TRBV28	CASGPLGQGIDTQYF
TRBJ2-3	TRBV20-1	CSAPGLAADTQYF